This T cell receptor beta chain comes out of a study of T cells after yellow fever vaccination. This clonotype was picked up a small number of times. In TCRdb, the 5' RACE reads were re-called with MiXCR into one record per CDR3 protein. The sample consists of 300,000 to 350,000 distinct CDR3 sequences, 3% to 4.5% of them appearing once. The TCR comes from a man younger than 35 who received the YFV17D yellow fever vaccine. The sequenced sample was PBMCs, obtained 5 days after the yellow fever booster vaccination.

CDR3 DNA sequence: TGTGCCAGTAGTGAGGGGACAGCGGGACGGGATGGCTACACCTTC. This gives the protein CASSEGTAGRDGYTF. This rearrangement joins TRBV19 to TRBJ1-2, with TRBD1 matching over 7 bases. J was trimmed by 6 bases and V by 5 bases; bases with no gene match: 12. There are 15 residues in the CDR3. The germline CDR1 and CDR2 sequences are LNHDA and SQIVND (reference sequence). The variable domain in full, with the rest retrieved from reference TRBV19 and TRBJ1-2, is DGGITQSPKYLFRKEGQNVTLSCEQNLNHDAMYWYRQDPGQGLRLIYYSQIVNDFQKGDIAEGYSVSREKKESFPLTVTSAQKNPTAFYLCASSEGTAGRDGYTFGSGTRLTVV.